This T cell receptor beta chain was obtained from a study of radiotherapy plus CTLA-4 blockade in lung cancer. Study background: An objective response was seen in under 20% of patients, and disease control in around 31%.

Notes on this clone: No antigen is known for it.

Sequencing was performed with immunoSEQ multiplex PCR; in TCRdb, only in-frame clones are kept and a portion is missing. The sample has about 73,000 clones, around nine tenths seen once; the top ten hold 40%. Findings of the study overall: Reported findings show early blood T cell clone dynamics, with interferon-beta, best predicted response.

The CDR3 covers 15 residues. Germline CDR1 reads SGHDT; CDR2 reads YYEEEE. V was pared by 0 bases and J by 4 bases, with 10 bases between. It was focal radiation plus CTLA-4 blockade with ipilimumab that patients with chemo-refractory metastatic non-small-cell lung cancer received. This chain links TRBV5-6 with TRBJ2-2; TRBD1 or TRBD2 may be the D gene (5 bases each). Specimen: peripheral blood, collected from a patient treated with radiotherapy plus ipilimumab. The sequence was obtained from a human donor with non-small cell lung cancer that progressed on radiotherapy plus ipilimumab. Here the CDR3 reads CASSLEQGVTGELFF. The CDR3, as DNA: TGTGCCAGCAGCTTGGAGCAGGGAGTCACCGGGGAGCTGTTTTTT. The variable domain in full, completed from reference TRBV5-6 and TRBJ2-2, reads DAGVTQSPTHLIKTRGQQVTLRCSPKSGHDTVSWYQQALGQGPQFIFQYYEEEERQRGNFPDRFSGHQFPNYSSELNVNALLLGDSALYLCASSLEQGVTGELFFGEGSRLTVL.